The next 16 T cell receptor beta chains were all read from a single sample in a study of blood T cell repertoires in COVID-19. Only in-frame clones appear in the TCRdb table, and some are missing; sequencing was by immunoSEQ multiplex PCR. This table has fewer than 75,000 clones, approximately 75% appearing once. The sample taken for sequencing was peripheral blood. The receptors originated from a woman aged 55-69 years with acute or convalescent COVID-19.

The chain employs TRBV7-8 and TRBJ2-1, with a weak D call TRBD2 (7 bases). The CDR3 runs 17 residues. Per germline, CDR1 SGHVS and CDR2 FQNEAQ. V was clipped by 2 bases and J by 5 bases, with 19 bases between them. This CDR3 reads CASSLSWSGGRNNEQFF. CDR3 sequence (DNA): TGTGCCAGCAGCTTATCTTGGTCCGGGGGGCGGAACAATGAGCAGTTCTTC.

The gene calls are TRBV19 and TRBJ2-7, with D possibly matching TRBD2 (5 bases). The CDR3 totals 15 residues. Germline CDR1 LNHDA, CDR2 SQIVND (reference sequence). Trimming shortened V by 6 bases and J by 5 bases, and 20 bases separated the two germline ends. Written as DNA, the CDR3 is TGTGCCAGTAGCAATTTGGCGGGTGGTGAGGACGAGCAGTACTTC. This codes for CASSNLAGGEDEQYF.

This clone has a handful of counts. V usage is TRBV2 and J usage is TRBJ1-2; D is perhaps TRBD1 (6 bases). This CDR3 has 13 amino acids. CDR1 SNHLY and CDR2 FYNNEI come from the germline V gene. V lost 6 bases and J 6 bases, leaving 14 bases between the germline ends. This CDR3 is CASRLRGGDGYTF. CDR3 sequence (DNA): TGTGCCAGCAGATTGAGGGGGGGCGATGGCTACACCTTC.

The chain is built from TRBV7-9 and TRBJ2-7, with 10 bases identical to TRBD2. CDR1 is SEHNR, CDR2 FQNEAQ, per germline (reference sequence). The CDR3 has 15 amino acids. V trimming: 5 bases; J trimming: 2 bases; junction bases outside the gene matches: 6. CDR3 sequence reads: CASSPPGTSAYEQYF. The DNA of the CDR3 is TGTGCCAGCAGCCCACCCGGGACTAGCGCCTACGAGCAGTACTTC.

The sample holds a few counts of this clone. The sample has other DNA sequences that encode this CDR3 too. The chain has TRBV5-1 and TRBJ2-2, with TRBD1 matching 8 bases. The germline V gene has CDR1 SGHRS and CDR2 YFSETQ. The V gene end was trimmed by 2 bases and the J gene end by 0 bases; junction bases not matched to a gene: 3. CDR3 length: 16 amino acids. The CDR3 spells CASSLRTGTNTGELFF. CDR3 in DNA: TGCGCCAGCAGCTTACGGACAGGGACGAACACCGGGGAGCTGTTTTTT.

This clone has only one observation. This chain uses TRBV7-9 with TRBJ1-2; D perhaps matches TRBD1 (5 bases). Trimming removed 5 bases at V and 8 bases at J, with 18 bases between. Germline V gene sequence: CDR1 SEHNR, CDR2 FQNEAQ (reference sequence). This CDR3 region has 14 residues. The CDR3 bases are TGTGCCAGCAGCCCAGCCCAGGGAATAAGGGGCTACACCTTC. Translating gives CASSPAQGIRGYTF.

This rearrangement joins TRBV4-3 to TRBJ1-1; D perhaps matches TRBD1 (6 bases). The germline CDR1 and CDR2 sequences are LGHNA and YSLEER. This CDR3 comprises 14 residues. V gave up 1 base and J gave up 4 bases, with 10 bases separating them. The CDR3 protein is CASSQARDITEAFF. CDR3 sequence (DNA): TGCGCCAGCAGCCAAGCCCGGGACATCACTGAAGCTTTCTTT.

The gene calls are TRBV29-1 and TRBJ2-7, with D unclear. V was clipped by 5 bases and J by 1 base, with 3 bases between them. This CDR3 has 10 residues. The V gene's germline CDR1 is SQVTM and CDR2 ANQGSEA. The CDR3 DNA reads TGCAGCGTTCGTTCCTACGAGCAGTACTTC. Translated: CSVRSYEQYF.

The chain joins TRBV5-4 to TRBJ2-2, with D tentatively TRBD1 (6 bases). CDR3 size: 12 residues. V was trimmed by 4 bases and J by 5 bases, leaving 6 bases between them. Germline V gene sequence: CDR1 SGHNT, CDR2 YYREEE (reference sequence). DNA for the CDR3: TGTGCCAGCAGCCAGGGGACCGGGGAGCTGTTTTTT. Its protein product is CASSQGTGELFF.

This clone was observed a single time. The DNA for the CDR3 is TGTGCCAGCAGCCCAGGACCGGGGGGGGACACTGAAGCTTTCTTT. Amino acids: CASSPGPGGDTEAFF. The V gene is TRBV7-2, the J gene TRBJ1-1, with D perhaps matching TRBD1 (5 bases). CDR1 SGHTA and CDR2 FQGNSA come from the germline V gene. The CDR3 covers 15 residues. Between the trimmed V and J ends, which lost 5 bases and 3 bases, there was a span of 16 bases.

This sequence joins TRBV19 and TRBJ1-2; D may be TRBD1 (5 bases). The ends were cut back, 0 bases at V and 6 bases at J, with 5 bases in the middle. The CDR3 has 12 residues. Per germline, CDR1 LNHDA and CDR2 SQIVND (reference sequence). CDR3 region: CASSIDRDGYTF. CDR3 DNA: TGTGCCAGTAGTATAGACAGGGATGGCTACACCTTC.

J is TRBJ1-3 and V is TRBV5-6, with D perhaps TRBD1 (6 bases). Trimming removed 1 base from V and 0 bases from J, with 14 bases in between. This CDR3 has 17 amino acids. Per the germline V gene, CDR1 is SGHDT and CDR2 is YYEEEE. The CDR3 region has the DNA TGTGCCAGCAGCTTGCGGGACATCCTTCGCTCTGGAAACACCATATATTTT. Residues: CASSLRDILRSGNTIYF.

The gene calls are TRBV4-2 and TRBJ2-1; D may be TRBD1 (7 bases). Looked up from germline, CDR1 is LGHNA and CDR2 is YNFKEQ. There are 17 residues in the CDR3. Trimming shortened V by 0 bases and J by 1 base, and 13 bases separated the two germline ends. This CDR3 is CASSQETGDFSYNEQFF. In nucleotides, the CDR3 is TGTGCCAGCAGCCAAGAAACAGGGGACTTTTCCTACAATGAGCAGTTCTTC.

This chain links TRBV30 with TRBJ2-2; no firm D call. The length of the CDR3 is 16 residues. Trimming removed 3 bases from V and 0 bases from J, with 14 bases in between. Germline V gene lookup returns CDR1 GTSNPN and CDR2 SVGIG (reference sequence). The CDR3 region is CAWSVGGSSNTGELFF. CDR3 sequence (DNA): TGTGCCTGGAGCGTAGGCGGCAGTTCGAACACCGGGGAGCTGTTTTTT.

V gene TRBV19 combines with J gene TRBJ1-2; a possible D gene is TRBD1 (6 bases). There are 13 residues in the CDR3. Trimming left V 6 bases short and J 3 bases short, with 11 bases between. Germline V gives CDR1 LNHDA, CDR2 SQIVND (reference sequence). The CDR3 DNA follows: TGTGCCAGTAGAACTGCAGGGGACTATGGCTACACCTTC. This gives the protein CASRTAGDYGYTF. The full variable domain, with the rest looked up from reference TRBV19 and TRBJ1-2, is DGGITQSPKYLFRKEGQNVTLSCEQNLNHDAMYWYRQDPGQGLRLIYYSQIVNDFQKGDIAEGYSVSREKKESFPLTVTSAQKNPTAFYLCASRTAGDYGYTFGSGTRLTVV.

The rearrangement joins TRBV5-6 to TRBJ1-1, with a possible D match to TRBD1 (5 bases). Germline lookup yields CDR1 SGHDT and CDR2 YYEEEE. Trimming removed 1 base from V and 1 base from J, with 14 bases in between. CDR3 length equals 16 residues. In DNA, the CDR3 is TGTGCCAGCAGCTTGCGGGTTGTGGGGCGGAACACTGAAGCTTTCTTT. Amino acid sequence: CASSLRVVGRNTEAFF.